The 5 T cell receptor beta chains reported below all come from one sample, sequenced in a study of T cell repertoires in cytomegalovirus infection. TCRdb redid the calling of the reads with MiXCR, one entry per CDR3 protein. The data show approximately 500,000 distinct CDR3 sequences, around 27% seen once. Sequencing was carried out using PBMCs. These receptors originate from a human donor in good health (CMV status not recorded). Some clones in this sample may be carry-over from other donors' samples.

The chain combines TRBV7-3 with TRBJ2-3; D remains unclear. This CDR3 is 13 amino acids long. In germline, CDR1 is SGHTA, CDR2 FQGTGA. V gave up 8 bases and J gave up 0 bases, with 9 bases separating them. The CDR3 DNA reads TGTGCCAGCGCCCCCTCAAGCACAGATACGCAGTATTTT. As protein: CASAPSSTDTQYF.

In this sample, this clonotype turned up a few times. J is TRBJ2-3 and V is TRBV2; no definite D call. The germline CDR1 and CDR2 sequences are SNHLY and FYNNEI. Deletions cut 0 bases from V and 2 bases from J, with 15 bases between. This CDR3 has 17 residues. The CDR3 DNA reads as TGTGCCAGCAGTGAAGCGCACCTCTCACAATCCACAGATACGCAGTATTTT. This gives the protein CASSEAHLSQSTDTQYF. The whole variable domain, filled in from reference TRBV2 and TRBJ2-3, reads EPEVTQTPSHQVTQMGQEVILRCVPISNHLYFYWYRQILGQKVEFLVSFYNNEISEKSEIFDDQFSVERPDGSNFTLKIRSTKLEDSAMYFCASSEAHLSQSTDTQYFGPGTRLTVL.

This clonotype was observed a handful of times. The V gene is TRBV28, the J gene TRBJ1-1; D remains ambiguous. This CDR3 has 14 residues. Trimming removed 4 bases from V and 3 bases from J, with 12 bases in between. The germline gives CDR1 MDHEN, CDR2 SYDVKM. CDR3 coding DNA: TGTGCCAGCAGTTCCCCCGGTGGGTACACTGAAGCTTTCTTT. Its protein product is CASSSPGGYTEAFF.

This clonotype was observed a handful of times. The CDR3 nucleotides are TGTGCCAGCAGTCGCCGGGCCGGGGACACTGAAGCTTTCTTT. It translates to CASSRRAGDTEAFF. The chain combines TRBV27 with TRBJ1-1; D remains ambiguous. The ends were cut back, 5 bases at V and 3 bases at J, with 13 bases in the middle. The CDR3 consists of 14 residues. Germline loops: CDR1 MNHEY, CDR2 SMNVEV (reference sequence).

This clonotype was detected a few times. This chain's CDR3 is CASSLAPLLGQGHEQFF. Written as DNA, the CDR3 is TGTGCCAGCAGCTTAGCCCCCCTCCTCGGACAGGGTCATGAGCAGTTCTTC. V and J are TRBV11-3 and TRBJ2-1, with TRBD1 identical over 8 bases. This CDR3 comprises 17 residues. Trimming removed 1 base from V and 8 bases from J; junction bases left unmatched: 13. CDR1 is SGHNT, CDR2 YENEEA, per germline.